This TCR beta chain was retrieved from a study of technical replicates of blood from a few donors. Libraries were prepared by immunoSEQ multiplex PCR; TCRdb keeps only in-frame clonotypes and omits some of them. The data hold 100,000 or so clones, with approximately 96% observed a single time. The CDR3 covers 15 residues. The V gene's germline CDR1 is SEHNR and CDR2 FQNEAQ (reference sequence). V lost 4 bases and J lost 0, with 13 bases in between. This chain links TRBV7-9 with TRBJ2-7; no clear D gene. The sequencing input was T cells isolated from PBMCs. This clonotype was sampled from a human donor in good health. CDR3 DNA sequence: TGTGCCAGCAGCTCCCAAGCAGGTCCCTCCTACGAGCAGTACTTC. This translates into CASSSQAGPSYEQYF.